This T cell receptor (beta chain) was retrieved from a study of cytotoxic CD8 clonotypes in ibrutinib-treated CLL. TCRdb's copy holds only in-frame clones and misses some; the assay was immunoSEQ multiplex PCR. In the table there are 270,000 or so clones, roughly four fifths of which are singletons. Germline lookup yields CDR1 SGHNT and CDR2 YYREEE (reference sequence). The trim removed 2 bases at V and 5 bases at J, leaving 9 bases unmatched. CDR3 length: 15 residues. The sample in question was PBMCs, obtained at disease progression, from a patient treated with ibrutinib. The clonotype comes from a human donor with chronic lymphocytic leukemia. The chain links TRBV5-4 to TRBJ1-2; 7 positions agree with TRBD1. The DNA of the CDR3 is TGTGCCAGCAGCTTTGGCCTCGACAGGGAATATGGCTACACCTTC. Translated: CASSFGLDREYGYTF.